These 18 T cell receptor beta chains originate from one sample sequenced in a study of CD8 T cells in Susac syndrome. Roughly 0.45 to 1 ug RNA was reverse transcribed with random hexamers. TCRdb reprocessed the immunoSEQ multiplex PCR reads with MiXCR, giving one entry per CDR3 protein. Of some 120,000 distinct CDR3 sequences detected, about 95% appear once; the ten largest clones hold more than 0.095%. Sequenced material: CD4+ T cells from PBMCs. Receptor source: a human donor in good health.

This chain's CDR3 is CASSRESGSYEQYF. In nucleotides, the CDR3 is TGTGCCAGCTCTCGGGAGAGCGGCTCCTACGAGCAGTACTTC. The V call is TRBV25-1, the J call TRBJ2-7, with D possibly TRBD2 on 6 matching bases. V shed 8 bases and J shed 0 bases, with 14 bases lying between them. CDR1 MGHDK and CDR2 SYGVNS come from the germline V gene. This CDR3 spans 14 amino acids.

This chain joins TRBV3-1 and TRBJ2-5, with TRBD2 as a possible D gene (6 bases). The CDR3 consists of 17 residues. V was trimmed by 0 bases and J by 7 bases, leaving 21 bases between them. Germline CDR1 LGHDT, CDR2 YNNKEL (reference sequence). The CDR3 is CASSQESKAGQRGTQYF. CDR3 DNA: TGTGCCAGCAGCCAAGAAAGCAAAGCGGGCCAGAGGGGGACCCAGTACTTC.

This chain uses TRBV5-6 with TRBJ2-5; D gene unclear. V gave up 4 bases and J gave up 1 base, with 8 bases separating them. This CDR3 has 13 residues. The germline gives CDR1 SGHDT, CDR2 YYEEEE. CDR3 amino acids: CASSPVVQETQYF. The CDR3 DNA is TGTGCCAGCAGCCCAGTGGTCCAAGAGACCCAGTACTTC.

The chain has TRBV3-1 and TRBJ2-7, with a possible D match to TRBD1 (6 bases). Germline CDR1 is LGHDT and CDR2 is YNNKEL (reference sequence). The length of the CDR3 is 12 residues. The CDR3 is CASSQVRGGIVV. The CDR3 DNA sequence: TGTGCCAGCAGCCAAGTAAGAGGGGGAATCGTTGTC.

The V gene is TRBV5-1, the J gene TRBJ2-7; D gene unclear. CDR3 length: 13 residues. Germline V gene lookup returns CDR1 SGHRS and CDR2 YFSETQ. Deletions cut 0 bases from V and 2 bases from J, with 6 bases between. The CDR3 region has the DNA TGCGCCAGCAGCTTGGACCCAGCCTACGAGCAGTACTTC. Encoded protein: CASSLDPAYEQYF.

CDR3 in DNA: TGTGCCTTAGGTCTGCGGGGGGCCGGGGAGCTGTTTTTT. It encodes CALGLRGAGELFF. V usage is TRBV30 and J usage is TRBJ2-2, with TRBD2 matching 8 bases. The V gene end was trimmed by 7 bases and the J gene end by 6 bases; junction bases not matched to a gene: 7. CDR1 is GTSNPN and CDR2 is SVGIG in the germline V gene (reference sequence). The CDR3 has 13 residues.

As for this clonotype: A read error is possible here, since a much larger clone lies one base away. The rearrangement joins TRBV3-1 to TRBJ2-5; no clear D gene. This CDR3 is built from 11 residues. Per the germline V gene, CDR1 is LGHDT and CDR2 is YNNKEL (reference sequence). Trimming pared 3 bases from V and 4 bases from J, leaving 3 bases between. CDR3 in DNA: TGTGCCAGCAGCCACGGAGAGACCCAGTACTTC. Translating gives CASSHGETQYF.

This chain connects TRBV12-3 or TRBV12-4 to TRBJ2-1; D is possibly TRBD1 (5 bases). The CDR3 sequence is 15 residues long. The ends were cut back, 1 base at V and 5 bases at J, with 12 bases in the middle. The CDR3: CASSLGQGSHNEQFF. CDR3 DNA: TGTGCCAGCAGTTTAGGGCAGGGTAGCCACAATGAGCAGTTCTTC.

This clonotype was picked up one time. The chain uses TRBV7-9 and TRBJ1-1; perhaps TRBD1 as D (6 bases). CDR1 and CDR2 from the germline V gene are SEHNR and FQNEAQ (reference sequence). V was trimmed by 2 bases and J by 3 bases, leaving 16 bases between them. The CDR3 consists of 16 residues. CDR3 in amino acids: CASSLSGAGGDTEAFF. Written as DNA, the CDR3 is TGTGCCAGCAGCTTATCAGGGGCCGGGGGCGACACTGAAGCTTTCTTT.

This chain links TRBV3-1 with TRBJ2-4; the match to TRBD1 covers 7 bases. The CDR3 runs 15 residues. V lost 1 base and J lost 4; bases outside the gene matches: 4. Germline V gives CDR1 LGHDT, CDR2 YNNKEL (reference sequence). In nucleotides, the CDR3 is TGTGCCAGCAGCCAAGTGGGACAGCTGAAAAACATTCAGTACTTC. This gives the protein CASSQVGQLKNIQYF.

The chain employs TRBV9 and TRBJ2-1; tentatively, D is TRBD1 (6 bases). The CDR3 length is 15 residues. Germline V gene sequence: CDR1 SGDLS, CDR2 YYNGEE. The V and J ends lost 5 bases and 0 bases respectively, with 12 bases between them. Here the CDR3 reads CASSRQVGSYNEQFF. DNA of the CDR3: TGTGCCAGCAGTCGACAGGTAGGCTCCTACAATGAGCAGTTCTTC. The full variable domain, with the rest looked up from reference TRBV9 and TRBJ2-1, is DSGVTQTPKHLITATGQRVTLRCSPRSGDLSVYWYQQSLDQGLQFLIQYYNGEERAKGNILERFSAQQFPDLHSELNLSSLELGDSALYFCASSRQVGSYNEQFFGPGTRLTVL.

The rearrangement uses TRBV28 and TRBJ2-7; D call uncertain. Germline V gene lookup returns CDR1 MDHEN and CDR2 SYDVKM. V was pared by 6 bases and J by 6 bases, with 18 bases between. The CDR3 runs 14 residues. The CDR3 DNA sequence: TGTGCCAGCAGCTCCCCCAACAGAGCATCCGAGCAGTACTTC. This encodes CASSSPNRASEQYF.

This clonotype was observed a handful of times. Mismatch with germline at one junction end may stem from a read error. The V and J genes are TRBV4-2 and TRBJ2-3; D uncertain. Germline values: CDR1 LGHNA, CDR2 YNFKEQ. The CDR3 consists of 13 residues. CDR3 region: CASSQDPPDTQYF. CDR3 sequence (DNA): TGTGCCAGCAGCCAAGATCCCCCAGACACGCAGTATTTT.

This clonotype was detected only once. V and J are TRBV6-2 or TRBV6-3 and TRBJ2-6; D is possibly TRBD1 or TRBD2 (5 bases each). Germline CDR1 reads MNHEY; CDR2 reads SVGEGT. The CDR3 has 19 residues. V was trimmed by 8 bases and J by 0 bases, leaving 23 bases between them. CDR3 nucleotides: TGTGCCAGCCACGGGGAGTACAGGACCGCCTTCTCTGGGGCCAACGTCCTGACTTTC. Amino acid sequence: CASHGEYRTAFSGANVLTF.

V usage is TRBV30 and J usage is TRBJ2-1; TRBD1 might be the D (6 bases). The CDR3 length is 11 residues. Germline CDR1 and CDR2: GTSNPN and SVGIG (reference sequence). Trimming removed 0 bases at V and 9 bases at J, with 6 bases between. The CDR3 bases are TGTGCCTGGAGTGTAGGGGGTGAGCAGTTCTTC. Amino acid sequence: CAWSVGGEQFF.

This clonotype was recorded only once. The V call is TRBV5-1, the J call TRBJ2-1, with 8 bases fitting TRBD1. V dropped 3 bases and J dropped 7; count of bases not matched to a gene: 6. There are 14 residues in the CDR3. The germline gives CDR1 SGHRS, CDR2 YFSETQ. The CDR3 bases are TGCGCCAGCAGCTCGACACAGGGGGTGAATGAGCAGTTCTTC. It encodes CASSSTQGVNEQFF.

V is TRBV3-1 and J is TRBJ2-1; 7 positions match TRBD2. Germline lookup yields CDR1 LGHDT and CDR2 YNNKEL (reference sequence). The CDR3 consists of 17 residues. The V segment lost 4 bases and the J segment 4 bases; nucleotides outside the gene matches: 13. CDR3 residues: CASSLGLAGGLYNEQFF. The CDR3 DNA follows: TGTGCCAGCAGCCTGGGATTAGCGGGTGGATTGTACAATGAGCAGTTCTTC.

The chain combines TRBV24-1 with TRBJ2-1; D call uncertain. V lost 4 bases and J lost 10, with 10 bases in between. Looked up from germline, CDR1 is KGHDR and CDR2 is SFDVKD. This CDR3 spans 12 amino acids. CDR3 amino acids: CATSEPVGEQFF. In DNA, the CDR3 is TGTGCCACCAGTGAGCCGGTCGGAGAGCAGTTCTTC.